These 7 T cell receptor beta chains were sequenced from one sample in a study of blood T cell repertoires in COVID-19. TCRdb's copy holds only in-frame clones and misses some; the assay was immunoSEQ multiplex PCR. The table shows 100,000 to 150,000 clones, with 60% to 85% occurring only once. Material: peripheral blood. The receptors stem from an older man with acute or convalescent COVID-19.

The chain has TRBV4-2 and TRBJ2-2; 7 bases map to TRBD1. This CDR3 region has 20 residues. With 2 bases clipped from V and 4 bases from J, the junction kept 19 bases outside the gene matches. Germline CDR1 reads LGHNA; CDR2 reads YNFKEQ. This CDR3 is CASSQSGKGPGQWGTGELFF. The CDR3 DNA follows: TGTGCCAGCAGCCAAAGTGGGAAGGGGCCGGGACAGTGGGGCACCGGGGAGCTGTTTTTT.

This clone was recorded a few times. The chain couples TRBV18 to TRBJ1-2; 7 bases agree with TRBD1. Per germline, CDR1 KGHSH and CDR2 LQKENI. Trimming cost V 6 bases and J 2 bases; bases outside gene matches: 6. The CDR3 is made up of 14 amino acids. CDR3 DNA sequence: TGTGCCAGCTCGGCGGCACAGGGGAACTATGGCTACACCTTC. Protein: CASSAAQGNYGYTF. Full variable domain (rest looked up from reference TRBV18 and TRBJ1-2): NAGVMQNPRHLVRRRGQEARLRCSPMKGHSHVYWYRQLPEEGLKFMVYLQKENIIDESGMPKERFSAEFPKEGPSILRIQQVVRGDSAAYFCASSAAQGNYGYTFGSGTRLTVV.

The chain joins TRBV7-3 to TRBJ1-6, with a tentative D call TRBD1 (5 bases). V was pared by 5 bases and J by 10 bases, with 9 bases between. The V gene's germline CDR1 is SGHTA and CDR2 FQGTGA. The CDR3 runs 12 residues. The CDR3 here is CASSEDKSPLHF. CDR3 DNA sequence: TGTGCCAGCAGCGAGGACAAGTCACCCCTCCACTTT.

The J gene is TRBJ2-5, the V gene TRBV27; 12 bases map to TRBD2. The V segment lost 5 bases and the J segment 5 bases; nucleotides outside the gene matches: 9. The CDR3 extends over 16 amino acids. Germline V lookup: CDR1 MNHEY, CDR2 SMNVEV (reference sequence). CDR3 coding DNA: TGTGCCAGCAGTCCCTCCCTAGCGGGGGGGCCGGAGACCCAGTACTTC. It translates to CASSPSLAGGPETQYF.

The chain uses TRBV30 and TRBJ2-7; 8 bases are a match to TRBD2. This CDR3 contains 14 residues. Germline V CDR1 and CDR2: GTSNPN, SVGIG (reference sequence). After removal of 3 bases from V and 6 bases from J, the junction contained 10 bases not matched to a gene. CDR3 DNA: TGTGCCTGGAGGATTAGCGGGGCGGGGGCCGAGCAGTACTTC. This gives the protein CAWRISGAGAEQYF.

This clone was detected only once. The chain is built from TRBV7-3 and TRBJ1-1; D perhaps matches TRBD1 (6 bases). The CDR3 extends over 16 amino acids. Germline V gives CDR1 SGHTA, CDR2 FQGTGA. Trimming left V 4 bases short and J 4 bases short, with 19 bases between. CDR3 DNA: TGTGCCAGCAGCTCGATGGGCCAGGGGATGGGCACTGAAGCTTTCTTT. Amino acid sequence: CASSSMGQGMGTEAFF.

This clone was detected only once. CDR3 DNA sequence: TGTGCCAGCAGCTTAGATCCGGCAGGGTGGGCAGACGGCTACACCTTC. It yields the protein CASSLDPAGWADGYTF. J is TRBJ1-2 and V is TRBV7-2; the D gene is possibly TRBD1 (5 bases). This CDR3 is 16 amino acids long. Germline values: CDR1 SGHTA, CDR2 FQGNSA. V was shortened by 1 base and J by 8 bases, with 20 bases between the two germline ends.